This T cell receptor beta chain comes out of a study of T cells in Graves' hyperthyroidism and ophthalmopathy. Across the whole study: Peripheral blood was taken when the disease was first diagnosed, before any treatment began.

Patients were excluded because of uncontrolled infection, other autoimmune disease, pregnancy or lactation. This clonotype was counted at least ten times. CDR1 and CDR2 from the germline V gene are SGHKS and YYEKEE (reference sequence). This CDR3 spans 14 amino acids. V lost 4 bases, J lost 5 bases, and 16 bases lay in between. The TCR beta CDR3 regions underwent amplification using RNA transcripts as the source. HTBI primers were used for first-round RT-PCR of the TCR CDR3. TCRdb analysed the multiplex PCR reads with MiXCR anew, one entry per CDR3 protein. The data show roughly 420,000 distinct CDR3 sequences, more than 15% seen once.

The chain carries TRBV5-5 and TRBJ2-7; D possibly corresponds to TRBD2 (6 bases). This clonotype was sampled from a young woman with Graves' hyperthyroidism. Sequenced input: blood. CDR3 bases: TGTGCCAGCAGCAGGTCTGGAGGGTCTCACGAGCAGTACTTC. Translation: CASSRSGGSHEQYF.